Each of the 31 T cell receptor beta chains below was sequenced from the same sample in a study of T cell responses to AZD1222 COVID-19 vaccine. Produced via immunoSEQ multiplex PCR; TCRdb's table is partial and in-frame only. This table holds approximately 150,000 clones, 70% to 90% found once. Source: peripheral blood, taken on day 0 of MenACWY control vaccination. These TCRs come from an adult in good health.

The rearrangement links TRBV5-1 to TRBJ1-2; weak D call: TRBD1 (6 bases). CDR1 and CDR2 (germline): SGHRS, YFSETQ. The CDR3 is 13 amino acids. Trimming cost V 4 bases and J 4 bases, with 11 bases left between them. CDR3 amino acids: CASSRGQPYGYTF. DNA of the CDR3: TGCGCCAGCAGCAGAGGACAGCCCTATGGCTACACCTTC.

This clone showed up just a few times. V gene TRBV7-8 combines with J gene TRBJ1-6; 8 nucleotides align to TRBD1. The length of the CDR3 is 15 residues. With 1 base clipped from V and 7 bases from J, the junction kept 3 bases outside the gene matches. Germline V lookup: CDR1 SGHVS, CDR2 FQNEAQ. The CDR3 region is CASSLVRTGNSPLHF. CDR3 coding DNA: TGTGCCAGCAGCTTAGTACGGACAGGGAATTCACCCCTCCACTTT.

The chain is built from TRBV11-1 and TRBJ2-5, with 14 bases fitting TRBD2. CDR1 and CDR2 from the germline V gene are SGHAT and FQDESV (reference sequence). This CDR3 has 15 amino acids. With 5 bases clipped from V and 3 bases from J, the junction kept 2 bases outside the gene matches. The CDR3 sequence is CASSRGLAGEETQYF. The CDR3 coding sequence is TGTGCCAGCAGCCGGGGACTAGCGGGGGAAGAGACCCAGTACTTC.

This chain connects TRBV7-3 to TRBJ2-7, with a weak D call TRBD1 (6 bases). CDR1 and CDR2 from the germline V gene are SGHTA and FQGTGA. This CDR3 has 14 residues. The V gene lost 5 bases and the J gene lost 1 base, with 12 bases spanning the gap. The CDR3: CASSRGGASYEQYF. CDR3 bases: TGTGCCAGCAGCCGTGGGGGCGCATCCTACGAGCAGTACTTC. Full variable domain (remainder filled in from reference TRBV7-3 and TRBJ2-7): GAGVSQTPSNKVTEKGKYVELRCDPISGHTALYWYRQSLGQGPEFLIYFQGTGAADDSGLPNDRFFAVRPEGSVSTLKIQRTERGDSAVYLCASSRGGASYEQYFGPGTRLTVT.

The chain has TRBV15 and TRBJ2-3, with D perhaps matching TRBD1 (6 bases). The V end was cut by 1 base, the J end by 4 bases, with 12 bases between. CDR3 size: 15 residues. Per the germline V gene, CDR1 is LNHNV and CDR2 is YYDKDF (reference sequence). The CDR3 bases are TGTGCCACCAGCAGAGTGCTCAGGGGAGCAGATACGCAGTATTTT. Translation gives CATSRVLRGADTQYF.

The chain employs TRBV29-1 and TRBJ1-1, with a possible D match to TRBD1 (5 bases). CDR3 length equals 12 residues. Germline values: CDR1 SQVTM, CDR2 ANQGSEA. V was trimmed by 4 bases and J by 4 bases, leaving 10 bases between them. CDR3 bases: TGCAGCGTTGCCCGTGGGGCCACTGAAGCTTTCTTT. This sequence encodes CSVARGATEAFF.

The CDR3 spells CASGLGTNNEQFF. As DNA, the CDR3 is TGTGCCAGCGGTCTAGGCACTAACAATGAGCAGTTCTTC. The chain combines TRBV7-3 with TRBJ2-1; unclear D gene. The germline V gene has CDR1 SGHTA and CDR2 FQGTGA. Trimming stripped 8 bases from V and 5 bases from J, with 13 bases between. The CDR3 consists of 13 residues.

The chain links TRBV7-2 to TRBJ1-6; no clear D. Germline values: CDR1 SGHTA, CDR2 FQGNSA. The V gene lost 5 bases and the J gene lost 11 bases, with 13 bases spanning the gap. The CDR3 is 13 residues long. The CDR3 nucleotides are TGTGCCAGCAGCGCCTCGGGGAATCCACCCCTCCACTTT. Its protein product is CASSASGNPPLHF.

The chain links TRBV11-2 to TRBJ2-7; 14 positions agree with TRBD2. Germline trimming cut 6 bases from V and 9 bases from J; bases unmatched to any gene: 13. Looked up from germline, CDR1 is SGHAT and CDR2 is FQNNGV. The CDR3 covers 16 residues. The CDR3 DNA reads TGTGCCAGCAGTCGAGATGGGGGGACTAGCGGGAGTGCGCAGTACTTC. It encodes CASSRDGGTSGSAQYF.

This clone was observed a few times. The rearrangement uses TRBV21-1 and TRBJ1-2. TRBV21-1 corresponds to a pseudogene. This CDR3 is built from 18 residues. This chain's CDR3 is CASSIRGPRGDAAYGYTF. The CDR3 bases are TGTGCCAGCAGCATACGGGGGCCTAGGGGGGACGCGGCCTATGGCTACACCTTC.

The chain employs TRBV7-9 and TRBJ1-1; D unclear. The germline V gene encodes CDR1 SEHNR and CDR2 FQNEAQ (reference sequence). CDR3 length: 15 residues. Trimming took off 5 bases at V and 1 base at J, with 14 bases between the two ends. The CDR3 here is CASSLTKGKNTEAFF. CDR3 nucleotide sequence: TGTGCCAGCAGCCTTACAAAGGGAAAGAACACTGAAGCTTTCTTT.

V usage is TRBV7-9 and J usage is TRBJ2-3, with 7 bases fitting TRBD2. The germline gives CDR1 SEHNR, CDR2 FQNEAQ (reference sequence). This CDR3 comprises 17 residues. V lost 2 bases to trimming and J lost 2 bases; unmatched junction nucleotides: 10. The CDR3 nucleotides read TGTGCCAGCAGCTTATCATATAGCGGGTATTCCACAGATACGCAGTATTTT. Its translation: CASSLSYSGYSTDTQYF.

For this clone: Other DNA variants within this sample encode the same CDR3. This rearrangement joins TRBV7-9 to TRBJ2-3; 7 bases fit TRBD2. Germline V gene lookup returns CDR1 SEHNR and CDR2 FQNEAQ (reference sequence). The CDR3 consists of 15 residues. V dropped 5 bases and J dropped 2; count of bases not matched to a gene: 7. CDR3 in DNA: TGTGCCAGCAGCCCCCCCGGGACTACCACAGATACGCAGTATTTT. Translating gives CASSPPGTTTDTQYF.

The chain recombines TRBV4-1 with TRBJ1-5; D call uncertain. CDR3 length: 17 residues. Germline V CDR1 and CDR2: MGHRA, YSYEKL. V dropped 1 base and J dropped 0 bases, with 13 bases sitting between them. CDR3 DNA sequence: TGCGCCAGCAGCCAAGTTGCGGCCAGGTATAGCAATCAGCCCCAGCATTTT. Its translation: CASSQVAARYSNQPQHF.

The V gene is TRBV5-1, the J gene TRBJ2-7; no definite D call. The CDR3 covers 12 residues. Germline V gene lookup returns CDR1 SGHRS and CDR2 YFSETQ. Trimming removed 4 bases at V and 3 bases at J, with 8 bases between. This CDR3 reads CASSGELYEQYF. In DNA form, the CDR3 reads TGCGCCAGCAGCGGCGAACTCTACGAGCAGTACTTC. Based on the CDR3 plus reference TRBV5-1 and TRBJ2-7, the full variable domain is KAGVTQTPRYLIKTRGQQVTLSCSPISGHRSVSWYQQTPGQGLQFLFEYFSETQRNKGNFPGRFSGRQFSNSRSEMNVSTLELGDSALYLCASSGELYEQYFGPGTRLTVT.

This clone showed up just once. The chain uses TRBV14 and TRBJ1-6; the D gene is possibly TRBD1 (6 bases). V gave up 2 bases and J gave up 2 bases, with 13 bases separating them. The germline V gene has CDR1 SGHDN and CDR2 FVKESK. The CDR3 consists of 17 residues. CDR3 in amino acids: CASSQMGGATYNSPLHF. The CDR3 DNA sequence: TGTGCCAGCAGCCAAATGGGGGGGGCGACCTATAATTCACCCCTCCACTTT.

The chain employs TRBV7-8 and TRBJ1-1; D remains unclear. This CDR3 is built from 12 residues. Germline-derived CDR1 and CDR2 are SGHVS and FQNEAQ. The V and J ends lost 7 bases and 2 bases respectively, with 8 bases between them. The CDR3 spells CASTGINTEAFF. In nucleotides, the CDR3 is TGTGCCAGCACCGGAATTAACACTGAAGCTTTCTTT.

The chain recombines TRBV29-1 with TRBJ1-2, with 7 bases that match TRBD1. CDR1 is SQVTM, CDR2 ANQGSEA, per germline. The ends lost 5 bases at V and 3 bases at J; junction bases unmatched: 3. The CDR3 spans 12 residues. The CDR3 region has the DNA TGCAGCGTTTGGGGGACAGACTATGGCTACACCTTC. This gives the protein CSVWGTDYGYTF.

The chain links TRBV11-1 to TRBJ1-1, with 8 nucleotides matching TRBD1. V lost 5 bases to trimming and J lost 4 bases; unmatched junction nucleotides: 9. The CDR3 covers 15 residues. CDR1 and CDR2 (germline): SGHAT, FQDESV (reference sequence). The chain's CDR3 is CASSTGQVVGTEAFF. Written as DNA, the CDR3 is TGTGCCAGCAGCACGGGACAGGTCGTTGGCACTGAAGCTTTCTTT.

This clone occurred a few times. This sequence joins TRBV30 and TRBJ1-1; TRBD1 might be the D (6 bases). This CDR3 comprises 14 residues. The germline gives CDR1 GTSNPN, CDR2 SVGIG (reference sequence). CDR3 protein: CAATRTAFYTEAFF. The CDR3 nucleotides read TGTGCTGCTACAAGGACAGCCTTTTACACTGAAGCTTTCTTT.

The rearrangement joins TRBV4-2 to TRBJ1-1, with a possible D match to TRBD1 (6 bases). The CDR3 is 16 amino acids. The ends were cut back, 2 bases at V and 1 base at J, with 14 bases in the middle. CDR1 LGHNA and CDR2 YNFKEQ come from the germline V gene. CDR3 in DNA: TGTGCCAGCAGCCAACTTCCCGGGGGGCGGAACACTGAAGCTTTCTTT. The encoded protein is CASSQLPGGRNTEAFF.

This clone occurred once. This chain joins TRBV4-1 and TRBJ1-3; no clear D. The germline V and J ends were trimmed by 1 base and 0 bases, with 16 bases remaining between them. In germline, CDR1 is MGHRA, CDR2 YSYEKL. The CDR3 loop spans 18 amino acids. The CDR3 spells CASSQGPRGPRSGNTIYF. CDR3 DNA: TGCGCCAGCAGCCAAGGCCCCCGAGGGCCACGCTCTGGAAACACCATATATTTT.

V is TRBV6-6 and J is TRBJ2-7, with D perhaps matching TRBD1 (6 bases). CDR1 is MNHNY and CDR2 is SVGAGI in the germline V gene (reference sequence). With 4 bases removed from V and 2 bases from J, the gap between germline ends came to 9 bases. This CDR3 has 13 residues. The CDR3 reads CASSSGVPYEQYF. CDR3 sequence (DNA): TGTGCCAGCAGTTCAGGGGTGCCCTACGAGCAGTACTTC.

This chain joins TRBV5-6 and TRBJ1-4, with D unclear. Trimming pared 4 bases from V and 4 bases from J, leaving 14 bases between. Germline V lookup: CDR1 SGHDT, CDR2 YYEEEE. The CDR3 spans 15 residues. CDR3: CASSRGPFLNEKLFF. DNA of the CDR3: TGTGCCAGCAGCCGCGGGCCCTTCCTTAATGAAAAACTGTTTTTT.

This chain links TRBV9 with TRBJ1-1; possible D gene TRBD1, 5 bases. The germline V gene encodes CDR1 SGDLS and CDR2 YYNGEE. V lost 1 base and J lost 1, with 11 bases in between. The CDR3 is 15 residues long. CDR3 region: CASSVQGWGNTEAFF. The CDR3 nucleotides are TGTGCCAGCAGCGTACAGGGCTGGGGGAACACTGAAGCTTTCTTT.

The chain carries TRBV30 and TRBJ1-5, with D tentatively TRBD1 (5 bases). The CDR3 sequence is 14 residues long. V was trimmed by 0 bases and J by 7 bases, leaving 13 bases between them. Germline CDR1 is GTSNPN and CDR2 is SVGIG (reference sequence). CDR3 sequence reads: CAWSVATRDQPQHF. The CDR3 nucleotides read TGTGCCTGGAGTGTAGCAACCCGGGACCAGCCCCAGCATTTT.

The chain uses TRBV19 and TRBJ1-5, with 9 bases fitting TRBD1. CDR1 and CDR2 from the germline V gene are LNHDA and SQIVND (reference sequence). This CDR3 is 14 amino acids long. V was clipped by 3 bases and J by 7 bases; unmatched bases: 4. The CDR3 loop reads CASSIDRGKQPQHF. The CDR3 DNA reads TGTGCCAGTAGTATTGACAGGGGGAAACAGCCCCAGCATTTT.

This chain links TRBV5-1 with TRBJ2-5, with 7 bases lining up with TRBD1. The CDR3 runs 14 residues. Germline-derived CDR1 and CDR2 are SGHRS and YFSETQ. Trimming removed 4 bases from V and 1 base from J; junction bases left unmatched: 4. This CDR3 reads CASSPTGVQETQYF. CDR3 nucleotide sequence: TGCGCCAGCAGCCCTACAGGGGTCCAAGAGACCCAGTACTTC. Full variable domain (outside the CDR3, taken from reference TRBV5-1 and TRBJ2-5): KAGVTQTPRYLIKTRGQQVTLSCSPISGHRSVSWYQQTPGQGLQFLFEYFSETQRNKGNFPGRFSGRQFSNSRSEMNVSTLELGDSALYLCASSPTGVQETQYFGPGTRLLVL.

The CDR3 nucleotides read TGTGCCACCAGCCCCAGGGACCCCCAAGGCAATCAGCCCCAGCATTTT. Encoded protein: CATSPRDPQGNQPQHF. The chain joins TRBV15 to TRBJ1-5, with D perhaps matching TRBD1 (5 bases). The CDR3 has 16 amino acids. Germline V gene data show CDR1 as LNHNV and CDR2 as YYDKDF (reference sequence). Trimming took off 5 bases at V and 2 bases at J, with 16 bases between the two ends.

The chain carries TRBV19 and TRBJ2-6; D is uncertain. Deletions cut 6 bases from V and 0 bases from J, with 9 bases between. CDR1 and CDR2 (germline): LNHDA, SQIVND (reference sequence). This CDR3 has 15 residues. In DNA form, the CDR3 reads TGTGCCAGTAGGATACAGAGCTCTGGGGCCAACGTCCTGACTTTC. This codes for CASRIQSSGANVLTF.

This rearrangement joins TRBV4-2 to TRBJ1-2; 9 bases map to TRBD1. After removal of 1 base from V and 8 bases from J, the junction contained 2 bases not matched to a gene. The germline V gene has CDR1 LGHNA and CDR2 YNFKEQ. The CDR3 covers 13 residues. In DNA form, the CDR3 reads TGTGCCAGCAGCCAAGGACAGGGGGAGGGCTACACCTTC. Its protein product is CASSQGQGEGYTF.